Listed below are T cell receptor beta chains from one sample, sequenced in a study of blood T cell repertoires in COVID-19. Only in-frame clones appear in the TCRdb table, and some are missing; sequencing was by immunoSEQ multiplex PCR. The sample holds 650,000 to 800,000 clones, 70% to 90% seen once. Sequencing was carried out using peripheral blood. The source of these receptors is a woman aged 18 to 35 with acute or convalescent COVID-19. Each CDR3 is given with its conserved first and last residue. Fields, in order: V gene, J gene, clone size, CDR3 protein. Where a row states a size, it is once, few, many or the class of an expanded clone; other rows omit it.

>TRBV11-2|TRBJ2-5|.
CASSVGTSGETQYF
>TRBV6-2/TRBV6-3|TRBJ2-7|.
CASSYEDWTGRRREQYF
>TRBV2|TRBJ2-7|.
CASSQQGTDSAYEQYF
>TRBV25-1|TRBJ2-1|.
CASSEGGTNLYNEQFF
>TRBV10-3|TRBJ1-5|.
CAIKDREEGPQHF
>TRBV27|TRBJ2-3|.
CASWDRGLFDTQYF
>TRBV12-3/TRBV12-4|TRBJ1-2|.
CASKTGTYYGYTF
>TRBV7-2|TRBJ1-1|.
CASSLEGGVTEAFF
>TRBV11-3|TRBJ1-1|.
CASSLIRGGEAFF
>TRBV7-9|TRBJ2-2|.
CASSGALFTGELFF
>TRBV19|TRBJ1-1|.
CASSIGQGVFETFF
>TRBV27|TRBJ1-5|.
CASSPQGAQNQPQHF
>TRBV19|TRBJ2-3|.
CASSAVISTDTQYF
>TRBV7-2|TRBJ2-7|.
CASSLSRLAVYEQYF
>TRBV11-2|TRBJ1-2|.
CASSLADRTGYTF
>TRBV19|TRBJ1-5|.
CASRQTLSNQPQHF
>TRBV5-1|TRBJ2-5|.
CASSLAFARGGPQETQYF
>TRBV7-9|TRBJ1-2|.
CASSLGGDYGYTF
>TRBV18|TRBJ2-7|.
CASSPSSRSYEQYF
>TRBV6-1|TRBJ2-7|.
CATSVGVDGSYEQYF
>TRBV13|TRBJ2-7|.
CASSLRGTDEQYF
>TRBV19|TRBJ1-5|.
CASSPRQAYSNQPQHF
>TRBV9|TRBJ1-3|.
CASSPGRRTGSSGNTIYF
>TRBV9|TRBJ1-4|.
CASSVGGGGDEKLFF
>TRBV3-1/TRBV3-2|TRBJ2-7|.
CASSHTTPGGRGEQYF
>TRBV7-3|TRBJ1-5|.
CASSMSRGQPQHF
>TRBV6-5|TRBJ1-2|once
CASEGGFKGGYTF
>TRBV4-3|TRBJ1-4|.
CASSQVLKGEKLFF
>TRBV14|TRBJ1-1|once
CASSNRDRIEAFF
>TRBV27|TRBJ2-7|.
CASSLSTGGLTAVRQYF
>TRBV24-1|TRBJ2-1|.
CATSEKPGYSYNEQFF
>TRBV5-6|TRBJ2-2|few
CASSLKTGATGELFF
>TRBV5-1|TRBJ1-2|.
CASSLEQGRSGYTF
>TRBV27|TRBJ2-7|.
CASSLKGQGYEQYF
>TRBV6-1|TRBJ1-6|.
CASSETRDRGKPPLHF
>TRBV6-4|TRBJ1-6|.
CASSDSAWAGSPLHF
>TRBV15|TRBJ1-5|.
CATSRSGQGRGNQPQHF
>TRBV11-2|TRBJ1-1|.
CASSLNTEGRAFF
>TRBV18|TRBJ1-6|.
CASSRMEVTSSYNSPLHF
>TRBV7-2|TRBJ1-5|.
CASSQEGQPQHF
>TRBV19|TRBJ2-1|.
CASSEGTVAYNEQFF
>TRBV6-1|TRBJ2-2|.
CASSEGSGTGGTGELFF
>TRBV4-1|TRBJ1-2|.
CASSQPGGRVYGYTF
>TRBV18|TRBJ1-1|.
CASSPFRPGGYGTPLNTEAFF
>TRBV25-1|TRBJ2-2|.
CASSTRRGTGELFF
>TRBV30|TRBJ2-2|.
CAGYDRGGVGELFF
>TRBV3-1/TRBV3-2|TRBJ1-3|.
CASSPVSGRGTGNTIYF
>TRBV27|TRBJ2-7|.
CASRRTGVGEQYF
>TRBV6-2/TRBV6-3|TRBJ2-1|.
CASSYGTGASYNEQFF
>TRBV3-1/TRBV3-2|TRBJ1-2|once
CASSWGDYGYTF
>TRBV15|TRBJ1-2|.
CATSRTVDYYGYTF
>TRBV5-1|TRBJ1-4|few
CASSLGAGATNEKLFF
>TRBV4-1|TRBJ2-7|.
CASTYRAGAYEQYF